The 17 T cell receptor beta chains presented below share a single source sample, sequenced in a study of T cell responses to AZD1222 COVID-19 vaccine. This table comes from immunoSEQ multiplex PCR, and its TCRdb copy is limited to in-frame clones, with some not included. The sample gives some 170,000 clones, around nine tenths of which show up once; approximately 2.5% is in the top ten. Sequenced material: peripheral blood, taken on day 0 of AZD1222 vaccination. These receptors originate from an adult in good health.

This chain joins TRBV7-6 and TRBJ2-3; TRBD2 aligns across 11 bases. Looked up from germline, CDR1 is SGHVS and CDR2 is FNYEAQ. The CDR3 is 18 residues long. V shed 0 bases and J 0 bases; nucleotides not matched to a gene: 5. This chain's CDR3 is CASSLALTSGISTDTQYF. The CDR3 bases are TGTGCCAGCAGCTTAGCTTTGACTAGCGGGATTAGCACAGATACGCAGTATTTT.

The chain employs TRBV11-2 and TRBJ1-3; a weak D match, TRBD1 (6 bases). V gave up 6 bases and J gave up 2 bases, with 11 bases separating them. The CDR3 totals 14 residues. Germline CDR1 reads SGHAT; CDR2 reads FQNNGV. CDR3 residues: CASRPTGAGNTIYF. The CDR3 DNA sequence: TGTGCCAGCAGACCGACAGGAGCTGGAAACACCATATATTTT.

This chain joins TRBV5-8 and TRBJ2-1; 8 bases align to TRBD1. The CDR3 sequence is 20 residues long. V lost 5 bases, J lost 5 bases, and 24 bases stayed unmatched. Germline V gene sequence: CDR1 SGHTS, CDR2 YDEGEE. CDR3 in DNA: TGTGCCAGCAGATCCCTAACTGGGACAGGAGGGGGATTGGCGGACAATGAGCAGTTCTTC. This translates into CASRSLTGTGGGLADNEQFF.

The chain is built from TRBV5-1 and TRBJ2-1; perhaps TRBD1 as D (6 bases). V lost 3 bases and J lost 2, with 18 bases in between. Germline V gene sequence: CDR1 SGHRS, CDR2 YFSETQ. The CDR3 has 17 amino acids. CDR3 amino acids: CASSYGTPLGPYNEQFF. CDR3 in DNA: TGCGCCAGCAGCTACGGGACACCACTAGGACCCTACAATGAGCAGTTCTTC.

The V gene is TRBV6-5, the J gene TRBJ1-2; 8 nucleotides match TRBD1. There are 14 residues in the CDR3. Per germline, CDR1 MNHEY and CDR2 SVGAGI. With 5 bases clipped from V and 2 bases from J, the junction kept 4 bases outside the gene matches. The CDR3 DNA sequence: TGTGCCAGCAGTCGGGACAGGACCAACTATGGCTACACCTTC. Translated, it gives CASSRDRTNYGYTF.

The CDR3 protein is CASSEASGTVRNTEAFF. As DNA, the CDR3 is TGTGCCAGCAGTGAAGCGTCCGGGACAGTCCGGAACACTGAAGCTTTCTTT. The V call is TRBV2, the J call TRBJ1-1; 7 bases match TRBD1. Germline lookup yields CDR1 SNHLY and CDR2 FYNNEI. V dropped 0 bases and J dropped 1; count of bases not matched to a gene: 8. The CDR3 spans 17 residues.

The genes are TRBV5-1 and TRBJ2-5, with 8 bases lining up with TRBD2. J lost 5 bases, V lost 0 bases, and 9 bases had no gene match. Looked up from germline, CDR1 is SGHRS and CDR2 is YFSETQ. The CDR3 runs 16 residues. The chain's CDR3 is CASSLENSGMGETQYF. CDR3 coding DNA: TGCGCCAGCAGCTTGGAGAATAGCGGGATGGGGGAGACCCAGTACTTC. Variable domain in full (rest from reference TRBV5-1 and TRBJ2-5): KAGVTQTPRYLIKTRGQQVTLSCSPISGHRSVSWYQQTPGQGLQFLFEYFSETQRNKGNFPGRFSGRQFSNSRSEMNVSTLELGDSALYLCASSLENSGMGETQYFGPGTRLLVL.

The rearrangement uses TRBV10-2 and TRBJ2-7; possibly TRBD1 for D (6 bases). Trimming removed 3 bases from V and 1 base from J, with 10 bases in between. The CDR3 length is 14 residues. CDR1 is WSHSY, CDR2 SAAADI, per germline. CDR3 bases: TGCGCCAGCAGTGAACGGACAGATTCCTACGAGCAGTACTTC. It translates to CASSERTDSYEQYF.

V is TRBV6-5 and J is TRBJ2-5, with D perhaps TRBD2 (6 bases). CDR1 is MNHEY, CDR2 SVGAGI, per germline. Deletions cut 11 bases from V and 5 bases from J, with 12 bases between. CDR3 length: 11 residues. The CDR3 reads CAAAGLETQYF. The CDR3 nucleotides are TGTGCCGCCGCGGGGCTGGAGACCCAGTACTTC.

The chain is built from TRBV14 and TRBJ1-6; D ambiguous. V was pared by 0 bases and J by 9 bases, with 9 bases between. Germline CDR1 is SGHDN and CDR2 is FVKESK. CDR3 length: 14 amino acids. The CDR3 sequence: CASSQEAGISPLHF. The CDR3 nucleotides read TGTGCCAGCAGCCAAGAAGCCGGGATTTCACCCCTCCACTTT.

This chain joins TRBV5-4 and TRBJ1-3; D possibly corresponds to TRBD1 (5 bases). The CDR3 runs to 15 residues. From germline, CDR1 is SGHNT and CDR2 YYREEE (reference sequence). V was shortened by 2 bases and J by 0 bases, with 9 bases between the two germline ends. The CDR3 reads CASSFRGSSGNTIYF. The CDR3 DNA follows: TGTGCCAGCAGCTTTCGGGGGAGCTCTGGAAACACCATATATTTT.

Comment on this clone: The germline gene is not matched at one end of the junction; a read error may be the cause. Other DNA sequences from this sample encode an identical CDR3 as well. The chain recombines TRBV27 with TRBJ1-1, with D uncertain. The CDR3 sequence is 16 residues long. The germline gives CDR1 MNHEY, CDR2 SMNVEV (reference sequence). The CDR3 loop is CASSLSRGIGNTEAFF. CDR3 sequence (DNA): TGCGCCAGCAGTTTATCAAGAGGGATCGGGAACACTGAAGCTTTCTTT.

Written as DNA, the CDR3 is TGTGCCAGCAGTGACGTCCCGTCCCCGACCGGGGAGCTGTTTTTT. This codes for CASSDVPSPTGELFF. The chain uses TRBV2 and TRBJ2-2; D gene ambiguous. V lost 3 bases and J 5 bases, leaving 13 bases between the germline ends. Germline CDR1 is SNHLY and CDR2 is FYNNEI. This CDR3 has 15 residues.

The gene calls are TRBV5-1 and TRBJ1-2, with 7 bases lining up with TRBD1. Germline V gene lookup returns CDR1 SGHRS and CDR2 YFSETQ. The CDR3 length is 14 residues. Trimming took 0 bases from V and 3 from J; bases not matched to a gene: 2. The CDR3 protein is CASSLATGDYGYTF. CDR3 in DNA: TGCGCCAGCAGCTTGGCCACAGGGGACTATGGCTACACCTTC.

The chain links TRBV1 to TRBJ1-2. TRBV1 is reported as a pseudogene. The CDR3 sequence is 16 residues long. CDR3 amino acids: CTSSQESRERSYGYTF. The DNA of the CDR3 is TGCACCAGCAGCCAAGAATCCAGGGAGAGGTCGTATGGCTACACCTTC.

The chain couples TRBV30 to TRBJ1-1, with 7 bases fitting TRBD1. The CDR3 contains 12 residues. V was pared by 1 base and J by 6 bases, with 2 bases of the junction left unmatched. CDR1 is GTSNPN and CDR2 is SVGIG in the germline V gene (reference sequence). DNA for the CDR3: TGTGCCTGGAGTGCGGGGACAGCTGAAGCTTTCTTT. Translating gives CAWSAGTAEAFF.

This chain uses TRBV24-1 with TRBJ2-1, with 9 bases aligning to TRBD2. Per the germline V gene, CDR1 is KGHDR and CDR2 is SFDVKD. CDR3 length equals 15 residues. J was trimmed by 6 bases and V by 4 bases; bases with no gene match: 6. This chain's CDR3 is CATSEGGLAINEQFF. CDR3 coding DNA: TGTGCCACCAGTGAGGGGGGACTAGCAATCAATGAGCAGTTCTTC.